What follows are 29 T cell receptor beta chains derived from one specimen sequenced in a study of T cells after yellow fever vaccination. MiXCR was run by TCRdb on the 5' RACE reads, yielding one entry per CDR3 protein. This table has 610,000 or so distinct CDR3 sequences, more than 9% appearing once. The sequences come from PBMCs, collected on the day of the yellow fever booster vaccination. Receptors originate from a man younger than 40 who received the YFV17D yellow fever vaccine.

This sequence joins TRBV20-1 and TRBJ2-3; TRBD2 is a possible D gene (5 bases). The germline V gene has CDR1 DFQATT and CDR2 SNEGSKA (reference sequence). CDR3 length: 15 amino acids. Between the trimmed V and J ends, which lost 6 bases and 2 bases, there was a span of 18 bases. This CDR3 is CSAGQAPGFTDTQYF. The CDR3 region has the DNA TGCAGTGCGGGCCAGGCTCCGGGGTTCACAGATACGCAGTATTTT.

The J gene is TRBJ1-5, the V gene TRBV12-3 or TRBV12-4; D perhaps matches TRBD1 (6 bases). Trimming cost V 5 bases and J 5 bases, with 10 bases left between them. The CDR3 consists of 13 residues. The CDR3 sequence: CASSGQPHQPQHF. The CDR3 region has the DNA TGTGCCAGCAGTGGACAGCCTCATCAGCCCCAGCATTTT.

CDR3 sequence reads: CASSTSGRLVGVDEQFF. The DNA of the CDR3 is TGTGCCAGCAGTACTAGCGGGAGGCTAGTAGGTGTAGATGAGCAGTTCTTC. The V call is TRBV7-9, the J call TRBJ2-1, with 12 nucleotides matching TRBD2. Unmatched junction bases numbered 14, after V lost 6 bases and J lost 8 bases. In germline, CDR1 is SEHNR, CDR2 FQNEAQ (reference sequence). The CDR3 spans 17 residues.

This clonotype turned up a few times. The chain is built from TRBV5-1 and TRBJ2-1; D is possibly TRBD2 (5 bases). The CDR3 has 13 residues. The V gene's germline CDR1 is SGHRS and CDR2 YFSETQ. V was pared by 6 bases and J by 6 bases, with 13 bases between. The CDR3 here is CASNRGPANEQFF. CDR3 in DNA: TGCGCCAGCAACCGCGGGCCCGCCAATGAGCAGTTCTTC.

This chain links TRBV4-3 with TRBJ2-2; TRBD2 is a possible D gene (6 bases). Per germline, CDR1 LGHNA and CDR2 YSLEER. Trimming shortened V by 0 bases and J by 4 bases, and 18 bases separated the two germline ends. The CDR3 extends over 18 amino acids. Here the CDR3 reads CASSQDDLGGPTTGELFF. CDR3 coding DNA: TGCGCCAGCAGCCAAGATGATCTGGGGGGACCCACCACCGGGGAGCTGTTTTTT.

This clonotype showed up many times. CDR3 DNA: TGTGCCAGCAGTCCCGCCCGGGACACGAAGGCCGGGGAGCTGTTTTTT. Translated, it gives CASSPARDTKAGELFF. The V call is TRBV12-3 or TRBV12-4, the J call TRBJ2-2; tentative D call: TRBD1 (6 bases). Trimming removed 5 bases from V and 6 bases from J, with 19 bases in between. This CDR3 is 16 amino acids long.

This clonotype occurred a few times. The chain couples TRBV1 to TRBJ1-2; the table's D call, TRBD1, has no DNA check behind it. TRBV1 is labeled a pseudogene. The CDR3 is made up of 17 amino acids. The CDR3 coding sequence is TGCACCAGCAGCCAAAGTAAGGGACACATGATCCTGGATGGCTACACCTTC. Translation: CTSSQSKGHMILDGYTF.

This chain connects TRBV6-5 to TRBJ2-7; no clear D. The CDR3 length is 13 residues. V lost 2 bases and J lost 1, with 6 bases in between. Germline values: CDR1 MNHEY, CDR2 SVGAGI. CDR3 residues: CASSYAQSYEQYF. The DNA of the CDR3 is TGTGCCAGCAGTTACGCGCAGTCCTACGAGCAGTACTTC.

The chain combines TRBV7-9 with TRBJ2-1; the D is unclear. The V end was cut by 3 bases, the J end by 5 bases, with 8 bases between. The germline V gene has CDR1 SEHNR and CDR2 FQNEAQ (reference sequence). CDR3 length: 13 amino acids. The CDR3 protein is CASSFADDNEQFF. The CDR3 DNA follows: TGTGCCAGCAGCTTTGCGGACGACAATGAGCAGTTCTTC.

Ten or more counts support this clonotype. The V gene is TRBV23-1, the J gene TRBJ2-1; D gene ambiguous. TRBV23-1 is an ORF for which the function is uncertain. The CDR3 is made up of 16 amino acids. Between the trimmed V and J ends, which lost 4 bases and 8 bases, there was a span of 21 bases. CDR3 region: CASSPSSTSSSDEQFF. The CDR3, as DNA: TGCGCCAGCAGTCCCTCCTCAACCTCTTCCAGCGATGAGCAGTTCTTC.

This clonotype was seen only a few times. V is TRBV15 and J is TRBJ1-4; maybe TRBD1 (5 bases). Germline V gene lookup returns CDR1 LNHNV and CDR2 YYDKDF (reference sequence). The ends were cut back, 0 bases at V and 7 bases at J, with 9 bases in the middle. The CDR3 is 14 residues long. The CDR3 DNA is TGTGCCACCAGCAGAGAGTGGGACGGTGAAAAACTGTTTTTT. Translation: CATSREWDGEKLFF.

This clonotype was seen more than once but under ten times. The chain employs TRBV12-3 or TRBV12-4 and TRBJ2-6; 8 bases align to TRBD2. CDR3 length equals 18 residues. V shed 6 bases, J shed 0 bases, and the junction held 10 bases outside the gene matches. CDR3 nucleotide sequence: TGTGCCAGCAGACTTAGCGGGAATCGCCTCTCTGGGGCCAACGTCCTGACTTTC. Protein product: CASRLSGNRLSGANVLTF.

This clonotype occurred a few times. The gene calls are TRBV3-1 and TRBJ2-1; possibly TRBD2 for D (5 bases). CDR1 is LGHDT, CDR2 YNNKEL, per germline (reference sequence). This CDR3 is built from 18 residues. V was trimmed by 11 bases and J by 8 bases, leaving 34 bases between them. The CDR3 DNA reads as TGTGCCTTCAGTCCTCCTCAGGCTAGTTCGCACCCGGACTATGAGCAGTTCTTC. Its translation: CAFSPPQASSHPDYEQFF.

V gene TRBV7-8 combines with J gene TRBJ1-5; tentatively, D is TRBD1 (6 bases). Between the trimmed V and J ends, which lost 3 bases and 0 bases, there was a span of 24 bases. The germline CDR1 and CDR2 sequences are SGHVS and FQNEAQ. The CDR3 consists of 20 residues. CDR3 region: CASSFSRGGNVKDSNQPQHF. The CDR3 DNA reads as TGTGCCAGCAGCTTCTCCAGGGGCGGGAATGTCAAAGATAGCAATCAGCCCCAGCATTTT.

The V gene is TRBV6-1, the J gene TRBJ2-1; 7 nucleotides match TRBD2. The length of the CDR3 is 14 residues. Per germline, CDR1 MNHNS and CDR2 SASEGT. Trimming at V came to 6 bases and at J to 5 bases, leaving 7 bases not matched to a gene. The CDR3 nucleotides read TGTGCCAGCAGGGTAGGACTAGTCCACAATGAGCAGTTCTTC. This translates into CASRVGLVHNEQFF.

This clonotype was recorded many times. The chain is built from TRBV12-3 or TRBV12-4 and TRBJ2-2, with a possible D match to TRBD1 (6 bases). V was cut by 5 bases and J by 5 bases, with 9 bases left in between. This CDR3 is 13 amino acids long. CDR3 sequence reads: CASSPQGTGELFF. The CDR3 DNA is TGTGCCAGCAGTCCTCAGGGGACCGGGGAGCTGTTTTTT.

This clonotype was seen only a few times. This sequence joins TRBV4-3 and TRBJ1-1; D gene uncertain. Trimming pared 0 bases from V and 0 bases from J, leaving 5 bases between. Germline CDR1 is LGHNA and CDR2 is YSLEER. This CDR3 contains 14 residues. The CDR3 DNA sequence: TGCGCCAGCAGCCAAGAATTCGTGAACACTGAAGCTTTCTTT. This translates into CASSQEFVNTEAFF.

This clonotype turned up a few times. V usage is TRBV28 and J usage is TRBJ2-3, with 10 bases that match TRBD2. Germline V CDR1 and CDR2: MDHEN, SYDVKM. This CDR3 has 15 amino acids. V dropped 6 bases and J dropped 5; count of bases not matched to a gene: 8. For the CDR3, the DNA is TGTGCCAGCAGGACCCTAGCGGGAGTGGGAGATACGCAGTATTTT. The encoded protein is CASRTLAGVGDTQYF.

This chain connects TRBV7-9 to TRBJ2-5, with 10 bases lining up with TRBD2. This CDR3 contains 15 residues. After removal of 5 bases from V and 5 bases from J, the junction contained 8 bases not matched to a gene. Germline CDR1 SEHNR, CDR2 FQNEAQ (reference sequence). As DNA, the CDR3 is TGTGCCAGCAGCGCGTCGCTAGCGGGGGCGGAGACCCAGTACTTC. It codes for CASSASLAGAETQYF.

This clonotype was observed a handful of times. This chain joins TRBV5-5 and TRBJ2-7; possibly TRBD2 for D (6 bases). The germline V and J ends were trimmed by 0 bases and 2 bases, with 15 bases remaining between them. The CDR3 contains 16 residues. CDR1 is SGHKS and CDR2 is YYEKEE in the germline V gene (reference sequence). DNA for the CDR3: TGTGCCAGCAGCTTGGTCGGAGGGCAGGGCCCCTACGAGCAGTACTTC. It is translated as CASSLVGGQGPYEQYF. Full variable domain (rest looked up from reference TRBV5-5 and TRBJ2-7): DAGVTQSPTHLIKTRGQQVTLRCSPISGHKSVSWYQQVLGQGPQFIFQYYEKEERGRGNFPDRFSARQFPNYSSELNVNALLLGDSALYLCASSLVGGQGPYEQYFGPGTRLTVT.

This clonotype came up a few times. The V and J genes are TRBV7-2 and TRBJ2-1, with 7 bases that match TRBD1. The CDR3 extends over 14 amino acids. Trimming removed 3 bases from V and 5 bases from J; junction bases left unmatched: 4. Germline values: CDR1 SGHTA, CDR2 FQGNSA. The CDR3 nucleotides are TGTGCCAGCAGCTTCCGGGACAGCCACAATGAGCAGTTCTTC. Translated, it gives CASSFRDSHNEQFF.

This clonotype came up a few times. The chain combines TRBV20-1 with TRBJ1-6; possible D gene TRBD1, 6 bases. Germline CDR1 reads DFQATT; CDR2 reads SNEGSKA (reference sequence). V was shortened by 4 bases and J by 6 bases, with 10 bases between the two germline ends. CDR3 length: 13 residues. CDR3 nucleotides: TGCAGTGCTAAGACAGGTGGTAATTCACCCCTCCACTTT. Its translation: CSAKTGGNSPLHF.

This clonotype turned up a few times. CDR3 sequence (DNA): TGCAGCGTTGAAGCCCTGAAGAGGAGCGGTCTTAACGATGAGCAGTTCTTC. Encoded protein: CSVEALKRSGLNDEQFF. The chain couples TRBV29-1 to TRBJ2-1; D may be TRBD2 (5 bases). Between the trimmed V and J ends, which lost 1 base and 8 bases, there was a span of 24 bases. The germline V gene has CDR1 SQVTM and CDR2 ANQGSEA. This CDR3 region has 17 residues.

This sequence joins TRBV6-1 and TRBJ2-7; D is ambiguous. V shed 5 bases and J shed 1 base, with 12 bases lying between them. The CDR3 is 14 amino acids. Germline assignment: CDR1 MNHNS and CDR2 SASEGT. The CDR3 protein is CASSPHSLSYEQYF. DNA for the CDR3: TGTGCCAGCAGTCCACACAGCTTATCCTACGAGCAGTACTTC.

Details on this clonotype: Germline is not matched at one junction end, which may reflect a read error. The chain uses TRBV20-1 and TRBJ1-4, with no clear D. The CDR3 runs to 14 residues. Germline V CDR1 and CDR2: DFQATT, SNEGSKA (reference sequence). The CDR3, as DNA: TGCTGTGCTAGAGGTGGCAGCCGCAGTGAAAAACTGTTTTTT. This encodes CCARGGSRSEKLFF.

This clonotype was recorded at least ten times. This chain's CDR3 is CASSHLVETQYF. The CDR3 DNA is TGTGCCAGCAGCCATCTTGTAGAGACCCAGTACTTC. This chain uses TRBV14 with TRBJ2-5; no clear D gene. The CDR3 sequence is 12 residues long. Trimming cost V 3 bases and J 4 bases, with 6 bases left between them. CDR1 is SGHDN, CDR2 FVKESK, per germline.

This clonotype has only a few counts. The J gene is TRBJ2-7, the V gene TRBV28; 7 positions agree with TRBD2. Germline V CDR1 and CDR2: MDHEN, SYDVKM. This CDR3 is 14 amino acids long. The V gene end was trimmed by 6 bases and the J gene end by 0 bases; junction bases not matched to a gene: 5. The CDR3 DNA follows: TGTGCCAGCAGAGAAGCGGGGACCTCCTACGAGCAGTACTTC. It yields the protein CASREAGTSYEQYF.

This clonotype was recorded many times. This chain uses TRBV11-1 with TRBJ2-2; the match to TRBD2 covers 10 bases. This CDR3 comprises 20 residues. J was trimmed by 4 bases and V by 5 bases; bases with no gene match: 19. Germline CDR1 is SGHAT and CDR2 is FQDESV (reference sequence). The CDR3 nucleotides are TGTGCCAGCAGCGTCACCGGACGGCCGGAGCGGGAGGGGTTCACCGGGGAGCTGTTTTTT. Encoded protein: CASSVTGRPEREGFTGELFF.

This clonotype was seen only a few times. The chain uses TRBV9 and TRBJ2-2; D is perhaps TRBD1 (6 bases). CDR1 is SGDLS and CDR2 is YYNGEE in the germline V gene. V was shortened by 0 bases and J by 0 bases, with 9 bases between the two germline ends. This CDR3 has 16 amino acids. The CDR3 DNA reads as TGTGCCAGCAGCGTAGTAGGGGGACCGAACACCGGGGAGCTGTTTTTT. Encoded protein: CASSVVGGPNTGELFF.